This passage covers 10 T cell receptor beta chains from one sample sequenced in a study of T cells in Graves' hyperthyroidism and ophthalmopathy. TCR beta CDR3 sequences were amplified from RNA transcripts. The TCR CDR3 first-round RT-PCR relied on the HTBI primer set. MiXCR, run by TCRdb on the multiplex PCR reads, gives a single entry per CDR3 protein. The table includes 490,000 or so distinct CDR3 sequences, about 20% detected once. Sequencing input: blood. The receptor source for this set is a woman between 70 and 85 years old with Graves' ophthalmopathy.

The chain carries TRBV6-1 and TRBJ1-6; no reliable D call. This CDR3 region has 13 residues. The V gene's germline CDR1 is MNHNS and CDR2 SASEGT. Trimming left V 8 bases short and J 4 bases short, with 9 bases between. Here the CDR3 DNA reads TGTGCCAGCCTGACGGCTTATAATTCACCCCTCCACTTT. Its protein product is CASLTAYNSPLHF.

This chain uses TRBV7-9 with TRBJ2-7, with 11 bases fitting TRBD2. The CDR3 is made up of 21 amino acids. Germline values: CDR1 SEHNR, CDR2 FQNEAQ (reference sequence). V lost 5 bases, J lost 3 bases, and 24 bases stayed unmatched. The CDR3 spells CASSTPRTGPGITSGSYEQYF. Written as DNA, the CDR3 is TGTGCCAGCAGCACGCCCCGGACAGGGCCGGGGATAACTAGCGGGAGCTACGAGCAGTACTTC.

This clonotype came up a few times. The J gene is TRBJ2-1, the V gene TRBV20-1, with D hard to call. The CDR3 totals 12 residues. The V end was cut by 3 bases, the J end by 7 bases, with 10 bases between. Looked up from germline, CDR1 is DFQATT and CDR2 is SNEGSKA (reference sequence). The CDR3 coding sequence is TGCAGTGCTAGTGTGACTGAGAATGAGCAGTTCTTC. Amino acids: CSASVTENEQFF.

The chain employs TRBV24-1 and TRBJ2-7, with D perhaps matching TRBD1 (6 bases). The germline V gene encodes CDR1 KGHDR and CDR2 SFDVKD. Trimming took 7 bases from V and 6 from J, leaving 6 bases between them. This CDR3 spans 10 amino acids. The CDR3, as DNA: TGTGCCACCAGGGGGGCCGAGCAGTACTTC. Residues: CATRGAEQYF.

This clonotype occurred many times. This chain joins TRBV9 and TRBJ2-2, with no clear D. Between the trimmed V and J ends, which lost 2 bases and 3 bases, there was a span of 17 bases. This CDR3 is built from 17 residues. Germline V gene lookup returns CDR1 SGDLS and CDR2 YYNGEE. The CDR3 here is CASSVGLAFTYTGELFF. CDR3 DNA: TGTGCCAGCAGCGTCGGCTTGGCCTTTACATACACCGGGGAGCTGTTTTTT.

The chain combines TRBV30 with TRBJ2-2; 7 nucleotides agree with TRBD2. CDR1 and CDR2 (germline): GTSNPN, SVGIG (reference sequence). The CDR3 has 12 residues. J was trimmed by 6 bases and V by 5 bases; bases with no gene match: 3. CDR3 amino acids: CAWSGGAGELFF. The DNA for the CDR3 is TGTGCCTGGTCTGGGGGGGCCGGGGAGCTGTTTTTT.

This clonotype has a count of ten or more. V is TRBV6-2 or TRBV6-3 and J is TRBJ2-5; D is possibly TRBD1 (7 bases). The V end lost 7 bases, the J end lost 4 bases, and 16 bases lay between the germline ends. CDR3 length: 14 amino acids. CDR1 and CDR2 (germline): MNHEY, SVGEGT. The DNA of the CDR3 is TGTGCCAGCACTTCAGGGGGGACTCCAGAGACCCAGTACTTC. Amino acids: CASTSGGTPETQYF.

The chain recombines TRBV9 with TRBJ2-7; 10 nucleotides align to TRBD2. Germline V CDR1 and CDR2: SGDLS, YYNGEE. CDR3 length: 16 amino acids. After removal of 0 bases from V and 7 bases from J, the junction contained 10 bases not matched to a gene. CDR3 amino acids: CASSVGVLAGVWEQYF. The CDR3 DNA sequence: TGTGCCAGCAGCGTAGGTGTGCTAGCGGGAGTATGGGAGCAGTACTTC.

This clonotype was observed a handful of times. The chain joins TRBV3-1 to TRBJ1-4; D gene uncertain. Trimming removed 0 bases at V and 4 bases at J, with 15 bases between. The germline CDR1 and CDR2 sequences are LGHDT and YNNKEL (reference sequence). The CDR3 length is 17 residues. The DNA for the CDR3 is TGTGCCAGCAGCCAAGACGGAAAGGTGCAGGTTAATGAAAAACTGTTTTTT. Protein product: CASSQDGKVQVNEKLFF.

This clonotype was detected ten times or more. CDR3 nucleotides: TGTGCCAGCAGCTTAAGCGGGAGTATGACCTACAATGAGCAGTTCTTC. It is translated as CASSLSGSMTYNEQFF. V gene TRBV7-2 combines with J gene TRBJ2-1, with 8 nucleotides matching TRBD2. The CDR3 sequence is 16 residues long. Looked up from germline, CDR1 is SGHTA and CDR2 is FQGNSA. After removal of 2 bases from V and 2 bases from J, the junction contained 5 bases not matched to a gene.